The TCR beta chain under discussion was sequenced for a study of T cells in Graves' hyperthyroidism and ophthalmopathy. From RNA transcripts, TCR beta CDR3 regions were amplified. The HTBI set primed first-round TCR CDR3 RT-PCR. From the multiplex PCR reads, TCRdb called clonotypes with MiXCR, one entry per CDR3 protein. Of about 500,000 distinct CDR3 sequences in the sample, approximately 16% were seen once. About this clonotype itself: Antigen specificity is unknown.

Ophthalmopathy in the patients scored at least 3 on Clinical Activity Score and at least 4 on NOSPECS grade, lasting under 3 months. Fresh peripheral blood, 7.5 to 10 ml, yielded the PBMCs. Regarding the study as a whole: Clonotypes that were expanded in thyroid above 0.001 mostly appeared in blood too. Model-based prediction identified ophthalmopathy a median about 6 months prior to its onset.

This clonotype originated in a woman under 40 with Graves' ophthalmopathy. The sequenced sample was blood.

CDR3 coding DNA: TGCGCCAGCAGCCAAGAGGGGCTAGCGGGGAACTACGAGCAGTACTTC. Its protein product is CASSQEGLAGNYEQYF. This chain joins TRBV4-1 and TRBJ2-7; 9 bases align to TRBD2. J gave up 3 bases and V 0 bases, and 6 bases lay outside the gene matches. This CDR3 is built from 16 residues. CDR1 is MGHRA, CDR2 YSYEKL, per germline.